This T cell receptor beta chain appears in the sequencing data of a study of T cells in Graves' hyperthyroidism and ophthalmopathy. Study summary: Before treatment of any kind, peripheral blood was taken at initial diagnosis. Study observations and caveats: Researchers found most expanded thyroid clonotypes above 0.001 in blood as well.

The CDR3 is 14 residues long. Per germline, CDR1 ENHRY and CDR2 SYGVKD. The ends were cut back, 0 bases at V and 6 bases at J, with 8 bases in the middle. This clonotype was seen only a few times. As yet, its antigen is unknown. The CDR3 regions of TCR beta were amplified from RNA transcripts. An initial round of RT-PCR targeting the TCR CDR3 relied on the HTBI primer set. TCRdb reprocessed the multiplex PCR reads with MiXCR, giving one entry per CDR3 protein. Here the sample spans some 550,000 distinct CDR3 sequences, more than 15% being singletons. Among ophthalmopathy patients, the Clinical Activity Score reached at least 3, the NOSPECS grade reached at least 4, and duration remained under 3 months. PBMCs stemmed from 10 ml fresh peripheral blood.

The chain uses TRBV10-3 and TRBJ2-2, with a weak D call TRBD2 (6 bases). Sequenced: blood. This clonotype originated in a woman between 35 and 50 years old with Graves' ophthalmopathy. CDR3 in DNA: TGTGCCATCAGTGAGTCAGGAGGGCCCGGGGAGCTGTTTTTT. This encodes CAISESGGPGELFF.